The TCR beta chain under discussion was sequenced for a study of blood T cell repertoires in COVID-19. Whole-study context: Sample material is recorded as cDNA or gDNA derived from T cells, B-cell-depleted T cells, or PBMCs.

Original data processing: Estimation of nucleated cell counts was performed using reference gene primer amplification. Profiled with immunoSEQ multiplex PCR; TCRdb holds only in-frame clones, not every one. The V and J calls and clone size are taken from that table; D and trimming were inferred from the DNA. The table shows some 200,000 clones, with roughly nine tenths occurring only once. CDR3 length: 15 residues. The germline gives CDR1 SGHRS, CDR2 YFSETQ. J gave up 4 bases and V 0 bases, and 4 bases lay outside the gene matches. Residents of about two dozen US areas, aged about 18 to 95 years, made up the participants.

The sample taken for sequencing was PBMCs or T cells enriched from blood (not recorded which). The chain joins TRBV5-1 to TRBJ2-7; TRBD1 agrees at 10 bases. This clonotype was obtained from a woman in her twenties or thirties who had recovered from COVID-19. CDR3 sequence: CASSLEGTGDYEQYF. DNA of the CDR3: TGCGCCAGCAGCTTGGAAGGGACAGGGGATTACGAGCAGTACTTC.